This paragraph reports one TCR beta chain. The antigen remains unidentified. The record originates from a study of OX40 agonist ivuxolimab in advanced cancers. Study-wide findings and caveats: The mean number of expanded clones was higher in CD8+ T cells than in CD4+.

The CDR3 runs 17 residues. V gave up 0 bases and J gave up 7 bases; unmatched junction bases: 12. CDR1 is KGHSH, CDR2 LQKENI, per germline. TCRdb's table, derived via immunoSEQ multiplex PCR, lists solely in-frame clones and lacks some. The table lists around 30,000 clones, 82% of them singletons. The TCR originated in an adult with an advanced solid tumor such as melanoma, head and neck, liver or kidney cancer. The sample consisted of CD4+ or CD8+ T cells sorted from blood, taken in a trial of the OX40 agonist ivuxolimab. The V gene is TRBV18, the J gene TRBJ2-4; TRBD2 aligns across 7 bases. The CDR3 region is CASSPPGGREFGNIQYF. The CDR3, as DNA: TGTGCCAGCTCACCACCAGGAGGGAGGGAGTTCGGGAACATTCAGTACTTC.